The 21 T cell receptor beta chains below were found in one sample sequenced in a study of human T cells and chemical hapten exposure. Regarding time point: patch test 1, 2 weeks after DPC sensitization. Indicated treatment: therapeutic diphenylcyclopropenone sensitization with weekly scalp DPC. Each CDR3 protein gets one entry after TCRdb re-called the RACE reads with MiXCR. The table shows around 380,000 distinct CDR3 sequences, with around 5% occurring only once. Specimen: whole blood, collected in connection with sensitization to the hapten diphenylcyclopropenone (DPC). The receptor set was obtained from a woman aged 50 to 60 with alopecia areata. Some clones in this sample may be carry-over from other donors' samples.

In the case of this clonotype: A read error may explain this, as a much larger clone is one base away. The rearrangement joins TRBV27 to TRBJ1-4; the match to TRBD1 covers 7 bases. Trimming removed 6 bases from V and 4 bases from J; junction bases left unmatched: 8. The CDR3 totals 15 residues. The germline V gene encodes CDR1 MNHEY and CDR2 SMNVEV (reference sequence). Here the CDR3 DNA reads TGTGCCAGCAGCAGGGGGTCGGCGTTTAATGAAAAACTGTTTTTT. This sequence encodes CASSRGSAFNEKLFF.

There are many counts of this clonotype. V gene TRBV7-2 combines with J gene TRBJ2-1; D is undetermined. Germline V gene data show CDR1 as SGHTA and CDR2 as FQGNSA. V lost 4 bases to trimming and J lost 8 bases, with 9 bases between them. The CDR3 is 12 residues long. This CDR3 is CASSSATDEQFF. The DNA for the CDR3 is TGTGCCAGCAGCTCTGCGACGGATGAGCAGTTCTTC.

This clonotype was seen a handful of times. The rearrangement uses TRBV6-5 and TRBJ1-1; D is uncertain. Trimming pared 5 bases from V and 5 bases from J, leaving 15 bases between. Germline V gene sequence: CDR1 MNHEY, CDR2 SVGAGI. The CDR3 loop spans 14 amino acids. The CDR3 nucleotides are TGTGCCAGCAGTCTTCAGGCGCCGGTTACTGAAGCTTTCTTT. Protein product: CASSLQAPVTEAFF.

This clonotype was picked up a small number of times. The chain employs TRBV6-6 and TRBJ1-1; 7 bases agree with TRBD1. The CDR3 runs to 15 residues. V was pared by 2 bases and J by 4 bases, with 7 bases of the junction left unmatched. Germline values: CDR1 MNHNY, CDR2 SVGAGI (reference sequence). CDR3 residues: CASSYEGAWGTEAFF. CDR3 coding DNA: TGTGCCAGCAGTTACGAGGGGGCTTGGGGCACTGAAGCTTTCTTT.

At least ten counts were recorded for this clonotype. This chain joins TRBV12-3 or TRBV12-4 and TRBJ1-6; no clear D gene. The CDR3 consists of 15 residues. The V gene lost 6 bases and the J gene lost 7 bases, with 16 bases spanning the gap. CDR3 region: CASRPRESANSPLHF. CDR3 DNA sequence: TGTGCCAGCAGGCCCCGGGAGTCGGCCAATTCACCCCTCCACTTT.

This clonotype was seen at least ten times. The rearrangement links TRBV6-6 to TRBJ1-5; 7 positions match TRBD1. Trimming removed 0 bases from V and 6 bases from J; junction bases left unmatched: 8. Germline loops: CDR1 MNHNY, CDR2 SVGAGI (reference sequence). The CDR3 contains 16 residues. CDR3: CASSYSRDRASQPQHF. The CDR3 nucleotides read TGTGCCAGCAGTTACTCGAGAGACAGGGCAAGTCAGCCCCAGCATTTT.

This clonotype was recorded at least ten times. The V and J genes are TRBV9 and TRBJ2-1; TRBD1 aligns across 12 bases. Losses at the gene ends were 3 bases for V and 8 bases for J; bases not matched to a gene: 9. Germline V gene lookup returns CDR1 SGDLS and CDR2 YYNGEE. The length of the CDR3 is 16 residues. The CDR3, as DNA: TGTGCCAGCAGCGGATCCGGGACAGGGGGCTTAGATGAGCAGTTCTTC. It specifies CASSGSGTGGLDEQFF.

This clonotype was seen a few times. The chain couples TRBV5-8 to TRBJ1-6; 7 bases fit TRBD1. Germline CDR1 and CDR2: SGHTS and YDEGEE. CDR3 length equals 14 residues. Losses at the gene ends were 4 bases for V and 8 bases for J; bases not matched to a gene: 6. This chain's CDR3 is CASSHGQADSPLHF. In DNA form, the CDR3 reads TGTGCCAGCAGCCACGGACAGGCGGATTCACCCCTCCACTTT. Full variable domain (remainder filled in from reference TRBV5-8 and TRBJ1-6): EAGVTQSPTHLIKTRGQQATLRCSPISGHTSVYWYQQALGLGLQFLLWYDEGEERNRGNFPPRFSGRQFPNYSSELNVNALELEDSALYLCASSHGQADSPLHFGNGTRLTVT.

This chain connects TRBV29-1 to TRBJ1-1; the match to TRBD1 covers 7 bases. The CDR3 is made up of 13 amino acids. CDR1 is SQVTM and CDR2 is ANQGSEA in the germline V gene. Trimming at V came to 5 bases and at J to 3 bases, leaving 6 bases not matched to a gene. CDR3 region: CSVSGTADTEAFF. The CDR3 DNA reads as TGCAGCGTTTCCGGGACAGCAGACACTGAAGCTTTCTTT.

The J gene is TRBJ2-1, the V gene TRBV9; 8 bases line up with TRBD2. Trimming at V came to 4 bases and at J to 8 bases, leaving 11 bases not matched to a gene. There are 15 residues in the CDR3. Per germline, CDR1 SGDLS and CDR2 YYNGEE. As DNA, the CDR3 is TGTGCCAGCAGCCCTCCATCGGGAGGGCTGGATGAGCAGTTCTTC. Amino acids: CASSPPSGGLDEQFF.

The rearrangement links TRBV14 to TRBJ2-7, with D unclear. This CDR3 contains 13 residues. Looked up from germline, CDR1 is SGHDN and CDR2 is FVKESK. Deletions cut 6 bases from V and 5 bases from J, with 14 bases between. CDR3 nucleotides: TGTGCCAGCAGTTCATTTATGGGCAACGAGCAGTACTTC. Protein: CASSSFMGNEQYF.

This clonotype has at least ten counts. Here the CDR3 DNA reads TGTGCCAGCAGCTTAGAGTTGGGTAACACTGAAGCTTTCTTT. Amino acids: CASSLELGNTEAFF. The chain is built from TRBV7-2 and TRBJ1-1; D uncertain. Deletions cut 1 base from V and 2 bases from J, with 8 bases between. Per germline, CDR1 SGHTA and CDR2 FQGNSA. The CDR3 is 14 amino acids.

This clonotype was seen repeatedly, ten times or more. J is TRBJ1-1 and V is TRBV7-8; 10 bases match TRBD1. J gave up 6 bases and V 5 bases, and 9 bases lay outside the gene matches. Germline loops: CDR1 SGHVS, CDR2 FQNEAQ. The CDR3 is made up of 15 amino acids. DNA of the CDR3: TGTGCCAGCAGCCACCCGGGGGACAGGGGATCTGAAGCTTTCTTT. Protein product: CASSHPGDRGSEAFF.

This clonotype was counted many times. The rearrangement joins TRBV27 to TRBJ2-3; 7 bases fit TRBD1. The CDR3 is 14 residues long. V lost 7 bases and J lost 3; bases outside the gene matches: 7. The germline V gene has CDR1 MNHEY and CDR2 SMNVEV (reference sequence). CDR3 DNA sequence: TGTGCCAGCAATAGGGGGCGCATGACAGATACGCAGTATTTT. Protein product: CASNRGRMTDTQYF.

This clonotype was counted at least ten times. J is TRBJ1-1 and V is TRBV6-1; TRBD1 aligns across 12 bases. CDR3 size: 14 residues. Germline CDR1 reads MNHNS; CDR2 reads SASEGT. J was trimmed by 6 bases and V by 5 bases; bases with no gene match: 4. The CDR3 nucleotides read TGTGCCAGCAGTAAGGGACAGGGGGCTTCTGAAGCTTTCTTT. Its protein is CASSKGQGASEAFF.

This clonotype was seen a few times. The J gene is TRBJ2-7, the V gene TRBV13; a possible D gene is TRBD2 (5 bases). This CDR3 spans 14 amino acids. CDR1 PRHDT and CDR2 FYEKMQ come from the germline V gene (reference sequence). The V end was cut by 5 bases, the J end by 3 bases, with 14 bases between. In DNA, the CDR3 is TGTGCCAGCAGCACGGGGTTGGTTGTCTACGAGCAGTACTTC. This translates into CASSTGLVVYEQYF.

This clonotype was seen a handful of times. CDR3 amino acids: CASSFSTSGLQETQYF. For the CDR3, the DNA is TGCGCCAGCAGCTTTTCGACTAGCGGGTTACAAGAGACCCAGTACTTC. The chain couples TRBV5-1 to TRBJ2-5, with 10 bases aligning to TRBD2. Trimming cost V 2 bases and J 2 bases; bases outside gene matches: 6. The germline V gene encodes CDR1 SGHRS and CDR2 YFSETQ. This CDR3 has 16 residues. Full variable domain (rest looked up from reference TRBV5-1 and TRBJ2-5): KAGVTQTPRYLIKTRGQQVTLSCSPISGHRSVSWYQQTPGQGLQFLFEYFSETQRNKGNFPGRFSGRQFSNSRSEMNVSTLELGDSALYLCASSFSTSGLQETQYFGPGTRLLVL.

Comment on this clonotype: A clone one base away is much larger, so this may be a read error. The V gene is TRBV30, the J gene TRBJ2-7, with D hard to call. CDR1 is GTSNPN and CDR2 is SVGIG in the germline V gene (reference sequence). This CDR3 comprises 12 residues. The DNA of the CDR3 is TGTGCCCGGAGTGCAGCAATGGGGTACTGTCGCTTC. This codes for CARSAAMGYCRF.

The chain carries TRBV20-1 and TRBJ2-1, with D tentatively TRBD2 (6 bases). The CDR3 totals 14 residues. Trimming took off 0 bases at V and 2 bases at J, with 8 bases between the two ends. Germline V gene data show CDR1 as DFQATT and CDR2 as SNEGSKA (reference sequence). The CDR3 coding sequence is TGCAGTGCTAGAGAGACTAGAGCCTACAATGAGCAGTTCTTC. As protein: CSARETRAYNEQFF.

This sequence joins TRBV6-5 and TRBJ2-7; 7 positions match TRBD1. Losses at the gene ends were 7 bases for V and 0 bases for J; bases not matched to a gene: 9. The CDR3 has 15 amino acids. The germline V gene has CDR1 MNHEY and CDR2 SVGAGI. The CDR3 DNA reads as TGTGCCAGCACTTCGAACAGGGACAGCTCCTACGAGCAGTACTTC. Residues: CASTSNRDSSYEQYF.

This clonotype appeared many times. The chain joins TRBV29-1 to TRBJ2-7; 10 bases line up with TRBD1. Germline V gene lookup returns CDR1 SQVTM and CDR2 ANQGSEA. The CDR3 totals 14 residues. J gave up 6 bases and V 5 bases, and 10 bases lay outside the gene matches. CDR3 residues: CSVWDRGAESEQYF. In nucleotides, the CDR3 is TGCAGCGTTTGGGACAGGGGCGCTGAAAGCGAGCAGTACTTC.